The clone carrying this T cell receptor beta chain occurred many times. Its antigen is unknown. The data were obtained in a study of T cells in Graves' hyperthyroidism and ophthalmopathy. Using RNA transcripts as the source, TCR beta CDR3 regions were amplified. An initial round of RT-PCR targeting the TCR CDR3 relied on the HTBI primer set. TCRdb reanalysed the multiplex PCR reads using MiXCR and keeps one entry per CDR3 protein. The table lists 350,000 to 400,000 distinct CDR3 sequences, about 15% of them singletons. In making diagnoses, clinical symptoms, serum thyroxine and TRAb, thyroid ultrasound and orbital computed tomography were all used. Extraction of PBMCs used roughly 9.6 ml of fresh peripheral blood. The germline CDR1 and CDR2 sequences are MNHEY and SVGEGT. The CDR3 length is 13 residues. Trimming took off 6 bases at V and 12 bases at J, with 18 bases between the two ends. Study-wide points: Ophthalmopathy was model-predicted a median roughly six months pre-onset. Expanded thyroid clonotypes (above 0.001) were mostly also found in blood.

The TCR was taken from a woman aged 25 to 39 with Graves' hyperthyroidism. The sequenced sample consisted of blood. V is TRBV6-2 or TRBV6-3 and J is TRBJ2-1, with D perhaps matching TRBD2 (6 bases). The CDR3 nucleotides are TGTGCCAGCAGCCCACTAGCCGGTTACGGGCAGTTCTTC. This translates into CASSPLAGYGQFF.